Below, 20 T cell receptor beta chains from the same sample are listed, as sequenced in a study of T cell clonality in common variable immunodeficiency. Study outcomes and limitations: In common variable immunodeficiency, TCR beta chains reportedly carried fewer deletions and N-nucleotide insertions.

The data were produced by immunoSEQ multiplex PCR, yet TCRdb's version contains in-frame clones alone and is incomplete. The repertoire has about 19,000 clones, none seen only once; the ten largest take about 22%. The antigens for these receptors are not known. Sequencing was done on a sample of peripheral blood mononuclear cells. The receptors come from a human donor with common variable immunodeficiency.

This clone was counted ten times or more. Read data end 3 residues before the CDR3 end; the end is taken from the germline J gene. The gene calls are TRBV28 and TRBJ1-6; possibly TRBD1 for D (5 bases). Trimming shortened V by 6 bases and J by 6 bases, and 12 bases separated the two germline ends. CDR3 length: 14 residues. Germline CDR1 and CDR2: MDHEN and SYDVKM. CDR3 sequence reads: CASSEGLSNSPLHF. The sequenced part of the CDR3 DNA is TGTGCCAGCAGCGAGGGGCTTAGTAATTCACCC.

With regard to this clone: Read sequence stops 3 residues before the CDR3 end, and the germline J gene provides the missing end. The V and J genes are TRBV6-2 or TRBV6-3 and TRBJ2-1; weak D call: TRBD1 (6 bases). The CDR3 spans 14 residues. CDR1 MNHEY and CDR2 SVGEGT come from the germline V gene. Between the trimmed V and J ends, which lost 6 bases and 8 bases, there was a span of 17 bases. The sequenced CDR3 bases are TGTGCCAGCAGCTCCAGGACAGTTTTGGATGAG. It yields the protein CASSSRTVLDE. The full CDR3 is CASSSRTVLDEQFF.

This clone was detected a few times. The CDR3 goes on 3 residues after the read ends, and that part is filled in from the germline J gene. V gene TRBV30 combines with J gene TRBJ2-3; tentative D call: TRBD2 (5 bases). Trimming took 7 bases from V and 6 from J, leaving 17 bases between them. Looked up from germline, CDR1 is GTSNPN and CDR2 is SVGIG (reference sequence). The CDR3 contains 13 residues. Incomplete CDR3 DNA: TGTGCCTTGGGCCCCTCGGGGATGGATACG. Protein product: CALGPSGMDT. The CDR3 in its entirety is CALGPSGMDTQYF. Together with reference TRBV30 and TRBJ2-3, the CDR3 gives the full variable domain: SQTIHQWPATLVQPVGSPLSLECTVEGTSNPNLYWYRQAAGRGLQLLFYSVGIGQISSEVPQNLSASRPQDRQFILSSKKLLLSDSGFYLCALGPSGMDTQYFGPGTRLTVL.

As concerns this clone: The sequenced fragment ends 3 residues before the CDR3 boundary, so the rest is inferred from the germline J gene. The rearrangement links TRBV6-1 to TRBJ1-5; D is perhaps TRBD1 (5 bases). This CDR3 comprises 14 residues. V was trimmed by 4 bases and J by 5 bases, leaving 12 bases between them. Per the germline V gene, CDR1 is MNHNS and CDR2 is SASEGT. The covered CDR3 bases are TGTGCCAGCAGTGGACAGAACAACTATCAGCCC. Its translation is CASSGQNNYQP. The CDR3 as a whole reads CASSGQNNYQPQHF.

About this clone: The missing CDR3 end, 3 residues past where the read stops, is filled in from the germline J gene. The chain combines TRBV7-9 with TRBJ1-1; D perhaps matches TRBD1 (5 bases). Germline V CDR1 and CDR2: SEHNR, FQNEAQ (reference sequence). V gave up 6 bases and J gave up 6 bases, with 17 bases separating them. CDR3 length: 14 residues. CDR3 sequence: CASRYALGQAEAFF. The sequenced part of the CDR3 DNA is TGTGCCAGCAGATATGCCCTAGGACAAGCTGAA. The full variable domain, completed using reference TRBV7-9 and TRBJ1-1, is DTGVSQNPRHKITKRGQNVTFRCDPISEHNRLYWYRQTLGQGPEFLTYFQNEAQLEKSRLLSDRFSAERPKGSFSTLEIQRTEQGDSAMYLCASRYALGQAEAFFGQGTRLTVV.

Notes on this clone: The read comes to an end 3 residues before the CDR3 does, leaving the germline J gene to fill in the end. The chain carries TRBV6-2 or TRBV6-3 and TRBJ2-3, with D maybe TRBD2 (6 bases). V was shortened by 8 bases and J by 2 bases, with 11 bases between the two germline ends. The CDR3 extends over 13 amino acids. The germline gives CDR1 MNHEY, CDR2 SVGEGT. The sequenced CDR3 bases are TGTGCCAGCGGTCCGGGGGACACAGATACG. Amino acids: CASGPGDTDT. The entire CDR3 is CASGPGDTDTQYF.

At least ten counts were recorded for this clone. With the read ending 3 residues before the CDR3 end, the germline J gene is used to fill in that end. The rearrangement links TRBV9 to TRBJ2-7, with 9 bases lining up with TRBD1. CDR3 length: 16 amino acids. Trimming took 3 bases from V and 3 from J; bases not matched to a gene: 10. The germline V gene encodes CDR1 SGDLS and CDR2 YYNGEE. CDR3 sequence: CASSAAPGQGHYEQYF. CDR3 bases read: TGTGCCAGCAGCGCAGCCCCGGGACAGGGACACTACGAG.

This clone was seen more than once but under ten times. CDR3 DNA (partial): TGTGCCAGTAGTAGAGACCGGGACAGGGTTTCACCC. Residues: CASSRDRDRVSP. The CDR3, in full, reads CASSRDRDRVSPLHF. The chain links TRBV19 to TRBJ1-6; 9 bases line up with TRBD1. Sequencing ends 3 residues short of the CDR3 end; the germline J gene provides the rest. Per germline, CDR1 LNHDA and CDR2 SQIVND (reference sequence). The V segment lost 4 bases and the J segment 9 bases; nucleotides outside the gene matches: 7. This CDR3 has 15 residues.

This clone has at least ten counts. The CDR3 extends 3 residues past the end of the read, so its final part is completed from the germline J gene. The rearrangement uses TRBV7-6 and TRBJ1-1; perhaps TRBD1 as D (5 bases). The CDR3 is made up of 14 amino acids. The V gene lost 6 bases and the J gene lost 0 bases, with 11 bases spanning the gap. Germline V gene sequence: CDR1 SGHVS, CDR2 FNYEAQ. CDR3 sequence: CASRATDMNTEAFF. The sequenced CDR3 bases are TGTGCCAGCAGGGCGACGGACATGAACACTGAA. The whole variable domain, remainder taken from reference TRBV7-6 and TRBJ1-1, is GAGVSQSPRYKVTKRGQDVALRCDPISGHVSLYWYRQALGQGPEFLTYFNYEAQQDKSGLPNDRFSAERPEGSISTLTIQRTEQRDSAMYRCASRATDMNTEAFFGQGTRLTVV.

This clone was seen only a few times. Read data end 3 residues before the CDR3 end; the end is taken from the germline J gene. V is TRBV7-9 and J is TRBJ2-7; weak D call: TRBD1 (5 bases). Trimming shortened V by 5 bases and J by 3 bases, and 11 bases separated the two germline ends. The germline V gene has CDR1 SEHNR and CDR2 FQNEAQ (reference sequence). The length of the CDR3 is 13 residues. CDR3 sequence: CASSPDSNYEQYF. Incomplete CDR3 DNA: TGTGCCAGCAGCCCTGACAGCAACTACGAG.

As for this clone: The read is 3 residues too short to cover the CDR3 end, so that end is filled in from the germline J gene. V usage is TRBV7-6 and J usage is TRBJ2-3; 7 bases map to TRBD1. The CDR3 is made up of 16 amino acids. The V segment lost 5 bases and the J segment 3 bases; nucleotides outside the gene matches: 11. CDR1 is SGHVS and CDR2 is FNYEAQ in the germline V gene. CDR3 residues: CASSPGQEPLTDTQYF. The DNA read from the CDR3 is TGTGCCAGCAGCCCAGGACAGGAACCTTTAACAGATACG.

This clone was observed a few times. The read terminates 3 residues before the CDR3 end, so the remaining end is supplied by the germline J gene. The rearrangement joins TRBV2 to TRBJ2-1, with TRBD1 identical over 7 bases. V lost 6 bases, J lost 0 bases, and 8 bases stayed unmatched. Germline-derived CDR1 and CDR2 are SNHLY and FYNNEI. CDR3 size: 16 residues. CDR3: CASSGRTGISYNEQFF. Partial CDR3 DNA: TGTGCCAGCAGCGGACGGACAGGAATCTCCTACAATGAG.

At least ten counts were recorded for this clone. Read sequence stops 3 residues before the CDR3 end, and the germline J gene provides the missing end. The rearrangement uses TRBV6-1 and TRBJ2-7, with 12 bases fitting TRBD1. Germline loops: CDR1 MNHNS, CDR2 SASEGT. Trimming removed 4 bases from V and 5 bases from J; junction bases left unmatched: 6. CDR3 length: 15 amino acids. The part of the CDR3 DNA that was read is TGTGCCAGCAGTGCCGGGACAGGGGGCTCGGACGAG. Translating gives CASSAGTGGSDE. The complete CDR3 reads CASSAGTGGSDEQYF.

Concerning this clone: The read terminates 3 residues before the CDR3 end, so the remaining end is supplied by the germline J gene. The chain combines TRBV2 with TRBJ1-1, with TRBD1 matching 10 bases. V lost 7 bases, J lost 7 bases, and 9 bases stayed unmatched. The CDR3 consists of 14 residues. CDR1 and CDR2 from the germline V gene are SNHLY and FYNNEI. CDR3 DNA (partial): TGTGCCAGCACCTTGGGGACAGGGGATTATGAA. It specifies CASTLGTGDYE. The CDR3 in its entirety is CASTLGTGDYEAFF.

To note about this clone: Sequencing ends 3 residues short of the CDR3 end; the germline J gene provides the rest. This chain connects TRBV7-2 to TRBJ2-3; no reliable D call. Germline lookup yields CDR1 SGHTA and CDR2 FQGNSA. Trimming took 4 bases from V and 4 from J, leaving 3 bases between them. The CDR3 spans 11 residues. The CDR3 region is CASSSSDTQYF. The CDR3 DNA, read in part, is TGTGCCAGCAGCTCTTCAGATACG. Using reference TRBV7-2 and TRBJ2-3 for the parts outside the CDR3, the full variable domain is GAGVSQSPSNKVTEKGKDVELRCDPISGHTALYWYRQSLGQGLEFLIYFQGNSAPDKSGLPSDRFSAERTGGSVSTLTIQRTQQEDSAVYLCASSSSDTQYFGPGTRLTVL.

Ten or more counts support this clone. The read is 3 residues too short to cover the CDR3 end, so that end is filled in from the germline J gene. V is TRBV10-3 and J is TRBJ1-1; no clear D. Germline lookup yields CDR1 ENHRY and CDR2 SYGVKD. The CDR3 sequence is 15 residues long. Trimming took off 3 bases at V and 0 bases at J, with 11 bases between the two ends. The covered CDR3 bases are TGTGCCATCAGTGATACACGGACTCTGAACACTGAA. Translation gives CAISDTRTLNTE. The whole CDR3 protein is CAISDTRTLNTEAFF.

This clone was counted ten times or more. The sequenced fragment ends 3 residues before the CDR3 boundary, so the rest is inferred from the germline J gene. The V gene is TRBV4-2, the J gene TRBJ2-1, with 12 positions matching TRBD2. The CDR3 contains 20 residues. V lost 4 bases to trimming and J lost 3 bases; unmatched junction nucleotides: 16. Germline V gives CDR1 LGHNA, CDR2 YNFKEQ. This CDR3 is CASSRHPPPTSGRHYNEQFF. The part of the CDR3 DNA that was read is TGTGCCAGCAGCCGACACCCCCCACCAACTAGCGGGAGGCACTACAATGAG.

This clone was observed a handful of times. The read ends 3 residues before the CDR3 terminus; that terminus is restored from the germline J gene. This chain joins TRBV18 and TRBJ2-1, with D possibly TRBD1 on 6 matching bases. CDR3 size: 14 residues. Trimming removed 6 bases at V and 3 bases at J, with 12 bases between. Per germline, CDR1 KGHSH and CDR2 LQKENI. This CDR3 is CASSLQGNYNEQFF. The sequenced CDR3 bases are TGTGCCAGCTCGCTACAGGGAAACTACAATGAG.

This clone came up a few times. Sequencing ends 3 residues short of the CDR3 end; the germline J gene provides the rest. The chain is built from TRBV6-2 or TRBV6-3 and TRBJ2-3; D remains ambiguous. V was cut by 2 bases and J by 2 bases, with 8 bases left in between. From germline, CDR1 is MNHEY and CDR2 SVGEGT. This CDR3 comprises 14 residues. CDR3 loop: CASSYTRFTDTQYF. Incomplete CDR3 DNA: TGTGCCAGCAGTTACACTCGTTTCACAGATACG.

This clone came up a few times. The read terminates 3 residues before the CDR3 end, so the remaining end is supplied by the germline J gene. This sequence joins TRBV19 and TRBJ2-5, with TRBD1 identical over 7 bases. This CDR3 is built from 13 residues. The J segment lost 7 bases and the V segment lost 7 bases, leaving 9 bases of the junction unmatched. Germline loops: CDR1 LNHDA, CDR2 SQIVND (reference sequence). This CDR3 reads CASTVGPGGTQYF. The sequenced CDR3 bases are TGTGCCAGTACGGTGGGACCAGGGGGGACC.